The 14 T cell receptor beta chains presented below share a single source sample, sequenced in a study of blood T cells in healthy people across ages. Using a J-beta primer mix together with a sample-barcoded 5' primer, a second PCR was run for roughly 6 to 12 cycles. Using its own MiXCR run on the 5' RACE reads, TCRdb lists one record per CDR3 protein. The sample records around 1,000,000 distinct CDR3 sequences, roughly two fifths being singletons. Sequencing input: blood. These receptor sequences come from a man aged 18 to 35 in good health.

Details on this clonotype: The junction and the germline gene differ at one end; a read error may be behind it. V usage is TRBV12-3 or TRBV12-4 and J usage is TRBJ2-7, with D perhaps given as TRBD1 or TRBD2 (5 bases each). The CDR3 totals 15 residues. The CDR3 protein is CAGSLALKGHYEQYF. The CDR3 coding sequence is TGTGCCGGCAGTTTAGCGCTGAAGGGGCACTACGAGCAGTACTTC.

The chain is built from TRBV18 and TRBJ2-2; 7 positions match TRBD2. Germline assignment: CDR1 KGHSH and CDR2 LQKENI. J was trimmed by 2 bases and V by 0 bases; bases with no gene match: 6. The CDR3 consists of 17 residues. The chain's CDR3 is CASSPPRLADNTGELFF. As DNA, the CDR3 is TGTGCCAGCTCACCACCTCGGCTAGCGGATAACACCGGGGAGCTGTTTTTT. Looking up the rest from reference TRBV18 and TRBJ2-2 gives the full variable domain: NAGVMQNPRHLVRRRGQEARLRCSPMKGHSHVYWYRQLPEEGLKFMVYLQKENIIDESGMPKERFSAEFPKEGPSILRIQQVVRGDSAAYFCASSPPRLADNTGELFFGEGSRLTVL.

The table lists this clonotype with a few counts. This chain links TRBV6-6 with TRBJ2-2; tentatively, D is TRBD1 (5 bases). Germline CDR1 reads MNHNY; CDR2 reads SVGAGI (reference sequence). The CDR3 contains 15 residues. Trimming took off 0 bases at V and 6 bases at J, with 11 bases between the two ends. CDR3: CASSYSQGLAGELFF. CDR3 DNA sequence: TGTGCCAGCAGTTACTCGCAGGGATTAGCCGGGGAGCTGTTTTTT.

A word on this clonotype: Its ends do not fully match the called genes, so a read error is possible. The V and J genes are TRBV4-1 and TRBJ1-2; D gene unclear. Germline lookup yields CDR1 MGHRA and CDR2 YSYEKL. The CDR3 has 14 amino acids. CDR3 nucleotide sequence: TGCGCCAGCAGCCAAGATATAGGCGCTTATGTCTACACCTTC. It encodes CASSQDIGAYVYTF.

The gene calls are TRBV9 and TRBJ1-1, with no clear D. The CDR3 contains 13 residues. Trimming took 0 bases from V and 3 from J, leaving 6 bases between them. Germline loops: CDR1 SGDLS, CDR2 YYNGEE. CDR3 amino acids: CASSVEADTEAFF. DNA for the CDR3: TGTGCCAGCAGCGTAGAGGCGGACACTGAAGCTTTCTTT.

V gene TRBV27 combines with J gene TRBJ1-2, with D possibly being TRBD1 (6 bases). Trimming took off 0 bases at V and 6 bases at J, with 17 bases between the two ends. The CDR3 consists of 16 residues. In germline, CDR1 is MNHEY, CDR2 SMNVEV (reference sequence). This CDR3 reads CASSLSTGARGNGYTF. CDR3 DNA: TGTGCCAGCAGTTTATCCACGGGGGCCCGTGGCAATGGCTACACCTTC.

V and J are TRBV7-2 and TRBJ2-3; D is unresolved. Germline V gives CDR1 SGHTA, CDR2 FQGNSA. The V gene lost 8 bases and the J gene lost 1 base, with 13 bases spanning the gap. The CDR3 runs 14 residues. CDR3 DNA sequence: TGTGCCAGCGTCAAAGTTTCTGGCACAGATACGCAGTATTTT. It translates to CASVKVSGTDTQYF.

This clonotype was detected a few times. The V gene is TRBV6-5, the J gene TRBJ2-4, with a tentative D call TRBD2 (7 bases). V lost 6 bases and J lost 13, with 16 bases in between. Germline loops: CDR1 MNHEY, CDR2 SVGAGI. This CDR3 comprises 12 residues. CDR3 bases: TGTGCCAGCAGCGTACAGGGAGGGGAGCAGTACTTC. It yields the protein CASSVQGGEQYF.

There are a few counts of this clonotype. CDR3 loop: CASSLGRDRVLYGYTF. CDR3 coding DNA: TGCGCCAGCAGCTTGGGACGGGACAGGGTCCTCTATGGCTACACCTTC. The chain combines TRBV5-1 with TRBJ1-2; 9 bases agree with TRBD1. Germline CDR1 is SGHRS and CDR2 is YFSETQ. V gave up 0 bases and J gave up 4 bases; unmatched junction bases: 7. The CDR3 is 16 amino acids.

This clonotype was recorded many times. This chain links TRBV5-1 with TRBJ2-1; no definite D call. The germline CDR1 and CDR2 sequences are SGHRS and YFSETQ. The CDR3 has 12 amino acids. V lost 1 base, J lost 7 bases, and 6 bases lay in between. In DNA, the CDR3 is TGCGCCAGCAGCTTGATGGGTAATGAGCAGTTCTTC. Protein: CASSLMGNEQFF.

This clonotype was counted only a few times. The chain uses TRBV4-3 and TRBJ2-7; D tentatively reads TRBD1 or TRBD2 (5 bases each). Trimming stripped 8 bases from V and 3 bases from J, with 14 bases between. The germline CDR1 and CDR2 sequences are LGHNA and YSLEER. This CDR3 has 13 residues. The CDR3 DNA sequence: TGCGCCAGCTCTCCGGGGCATGGCTACGAGCAGTACTTC. Protein product: CASSPGHGYEQYF.

This clonotype has only a few counts. The CDR3 nucleotides read TGTGCCAGCAGCTTTTTAGGGACAGGGAGGAATAATACGCAGTATTTT. Its protein is CASSFLGTGRNNTQYF. The J gene is TRBJ2-3, the V gene TRBV11-2, with TRBD1 identical over 9 bases. Germline CDR1 and CDR2: SGHAT and FQNNGV. J gave up 7 bases and V 3 bases, and 11 bases lay outside the gene matches. This CDR3 region has 16 residues.

In this sample, this clonotype turned up a few times. The genes are TRBV7-2 and TRBJ2-1, with D possibly being TRBD1 or TRBD2 (6 bases each). Trimming took off 0 bases at V and 1 base at J, with 19 bases between the two ends. The CDR3 totals 19 residues. Germline assignment: CDR1 SGHTA and CDR2 FQGNSA. CDR3 protein: CASSLAGGADGNSYNEQFF. The CDR3 bases are TGTGCCAGCAGCTTAGCGGGGGGCGCCGACGGAAATTCCTACAATGAGCAGTTCTTC.

V is TRBV6-1 and J is TRBJ1-1; no clear D. Germline values: CDR1 MNHNS, CDR2 SASEGT. V was clipped by 6 bases and J by 0 bases, with 11 bases between them. The CDR3 spans 14 residues. In DNA form, the CDR3 reads TGTGCCAGCAGAGTCGGGGTCCTGAACACTGAAGCTTTCTTT. Amino acids: CASRVGVLNTEAFF.